This record looks at one T cell receptor (beta chain) sequence and its context. Its specificity is not known. Some clones are missing from TCRdb's copy, which holds only in-frame ones; the method was immunoSEQ multiplex PCR. There are under 2,000,000 clones in the sample; 85% to 95% occur only once, and roughly 1.2% lies in the top ten. Trimming at V came to 3 bases and at J to 2 bases, leaving 2 bases not matched to a gene. This CDR3 is built from 14 residues. CDR1 and CDR2 from the germline V gene are SGHDN and FVKESK. The data were obtained in a study of shared clonotypes between healthy human individuals. Study-level information: Three men and two women, aged 18 to 49, were donors.

Selected positively for CCR7 and CD45RO-negative, naive CD8 cells excluded terminally differentiated effector memory CD45RA+ cells. Study-level points and caveats: The sole specimen, blood, was sampled, and tissue repertoires likely differ. Non-shared clonotypes displayed generation probabilities falling below those of clonotypes present in all four donors. It was the few donors that limited the genetic and exposure-history diversity represented.

The chain links TRBV14 to TRBJ2-7; TRBD2 matches 9 bases. Sequenced input: naive CD8+ T cells sorted from blood. This TCR came from a man aged 18 to 29 in good health. CDR3 loop: CASSHGLATYEQYF. CDR3 bases: TGTGCCAGCAGCCACGGACTAGCGACCTACGAGCAGTACTTC. The whole variable domain, filled in from reference TRBV14 and TRBJ2-7, reads EAGVTQFPSHSVIEKGQTVTLRCDPISGHDNLYWYRRVMGKEIKFLLHFVKESKQDESGMPNNRFLAERTGGTYSTLKVQPAELEDSGVYFCASSHGLATYEQYFGPGTRLTVT.